This T cell receptor (beta chain) was sequenced for a study of patients and donors after allogeneic stem cell transplantation. In germline, CDR1 is SQVTM, CDR2 ANQGSEA. There are 14 residues in the CDR3. V was pared by 7 bases and J by 4 bases, with 17 bases between. TCRdb redid the calling of the RT-PCR reads with MiXCR, one entry per CDR3 protein. In the table there are approximately 410,000 distinct CDR3 sequences, 16% of which are singletons. The sequencing input was blood, either unsorted or a sorted T cell fraction (not recorded which). The clonotype originates from a human donor who was either an allogeneic HSCT recipient or a stem cell or donor lymphocyte infusion donor (not recorded which). It is not recorded whose cells these are; they may come from a transplant donor. The gene calls are TRBV29-1 and TRBJ1-3, with TRBD1 as a possible D gene (5 bases). The CDR3 DNA reads TGCAGCGGGAACGGGGGGGAACGGGGAAACACCATATATTTT. Its translation: CSGNGGERGNTIYF.